This TCR beta chain stems from a study of Graves' ophthalmopathy and Graves' hyperthyroidism. Study-level points and caveats: Blood also contained most of the expanded thyroid clonotypes above 0.001 frequency.

CDR1 MNHEY and CDR2 SMNVEV come from the germline V gene (reference sequence). The CDR3 extends over 14 amino acids. V shed 2 bases and J 6 bases; nucleotides not matched to a gene: 7. Among the exclusions were patients with other autoimmune diseases, uncontrolled infections, pregnancy or lactation. The authors amplified TCR beta CDR3 regions from RNA transcripts. An opening RT-PCR round employed HTBI primers and preceded a second-round multiplex PCR. From the multiplex PCR reads, TCRdb called clonotypes with MiXCR, one entry per CDR3 protein. The sample lists some 160,000 distinct CDR3 sequences; 39% were seen once. A word on this clonotype: Its cognate antigen is unknown.

The sequence derives from a young man with Graves' ophthalmopathy. The chain employs TRBV27 and TRBJ2-7; 7 nucleotides line up with TRBD2. The specimen was peripheral blood. CDR3 nucleotides: TGTGCCAGCAGTTTAGCGGGAGATTTGGGCGAGCAGTACTTC. It codes for CASSLAGDLGEQYF.